The 18 T cell receptor beta chains given below trace back to one sample, sequenced in a study of blood T cell repertoires in COVID-19. Sequencing used immunoSEQ multiplex PCR; TCRdb keeps in-frame clones, though not all of them. The sample consists of 25,000 to 30,000 clones, more than 75% of them appearing once. The source material was peripheral blood. Source of these receptors: a man in his 70s with active or convalescent COVID-19.

The chain joins TRBV18 to TRBJ2-3, with a tentative D call TRBD2 (6 bases). This CDR3 has 17 amino acids. Trimming took off 1 base at V and 0 bases at J, with 14 bases between the two ends. Germline lookup yields CDR1 KGHSH and CDR2 LQKENI. CDR3 nucleotides: TGTGCCAGCTCACCACTGACGGGAGTGGCTAGCACAGATACGCAGTATTTT. Protein product: CASSPLTGVASTDTQYF. Based on the CDR3 plus reference TRBV18 and TRBJ2-3, the full variable domain is NAGVMQNPRHLVRRRGQEARLRCSPMKGHSHVYWYRQLPEEGLKFMVYLQKENIIDESGMPKERFSAEFPKEGPSILRIQQVVRGDSAAYFCASSPLTGVASTDTQYFGPGTRLTVL.

This chain uses TRBV9 with TRBJ2-1; 9 positions agree with TRBD2. Germline CDR1 reads SGDLS; CDR2 reads YYNGEE. The J segment lost 4 bases and the V segment lost 0 bases, leaving 5 bases of the junction unmatched. CDR3 length: 16 amino acids. The CDR3 here is CASSVGSSGTYNEQFF. The CDR3 bases are TGTGCCAGCAGCGTAGGGTCTAGCGGGACATACAATGAGCAGTTCTTC.

The CDR3 region is CASSEGQGHEKLFF. The CDR3 bases are TGCGCCAGCAGTGAGGGACAGGGGCATGAAAAACTGTTTTTT. V and J are TRBV10-1 and TRBJ1-4; 9 bases match TRBD1. V lost 2 bases to trimming and J lost 6 bases; unmatched junction nucleotides: 1. Germline CDR1 WNHNN, CDR2 SYGVQD (reference sequence). CDR3 size: 14 residues.

The chain links TRBV3-1 (or the pseudogene TRBV3-2) to TRBJ1-2; 8 bases map to TRBD1. The CDR3 extends over 14 amino acids. Germline V gene data show CDR1 as LGHDT and CDR2 as YNNKEL (reference sequence). V lost 4 bases to trimming and J lost 6 bases; unmatched junction nucleotides: 7. The CDR3 spells CASSPGQGWDGYTF. CDR3 sequence (DNA): TGTGCCAGCAGCCCAGGACAGGGTTGGGATGGCTACACCTTC.

The V call is TRBV5-6, the J call TRBJ2-1; tentative D call: TRBD2 (5 bases). CDR3 length equals 15 residues. Trimming left V 4 bases short and J 2 bases short, with 13 bases between. Germline loops: CDR1 SGHDT, CDR2 YYEEEE. The CDR3 sequence is CASSKGDSTYNEQFF. The CDR3 DNA sequence: TGTGCCAGCAGCAAGGGAGACTCAACCTACAATGAGCAGTTCTTC.

DNA of the CDR3: TGTGCCAGCAGGGGGACAGGGGGCTACGAGCAGTACTTC. It yields the protein CASRGTGGYEQYF. The rearrangement links TRBV6-5 to TRBJ2-7; 11 positions match TRBD1. Per the germline V gene, CDR1 is MNHEY and CDR2 is SVGAGI. The CDR3 loop spans 13 amino acids. V lost 6 bases and J lost 3; bases outside the gene matches: 1.

The chain carries TRBV12-3 or TRBV12-4 and TRBJ1-1; D may be TRBD1 (5 bases). Trimming removed 1 base at V and 7 bases at J, with 10 bases between. The CDR3 is made up of 13 amino acids. The CDR3 is CASSLGGTGEAFF. CDR3 DNA: TGTGCCAGCAGTTTAGGGGGGACTGGTGAAGCTTTCTTT.

This clone has more than one count but fewer than ten. The CDR3 protein is CASNTGYQPQHF. In nucleotides, the CDR3 is TGTGCCAGCAATACAGGGTATCAGCCCCAGCATTTT. This chain uses TRBV12-3 or TRBV12-4 with TRBJ1-5; D is possibly TRBD1 (6 bases). The CDR3 is 12 amino acids. Trimming pared 7 bases from V and 5 bases from J, leaving 9 bases between.

The V and J genes are TRBV6-1 and TRBJ2-1; perhaps TRBD2 as D (6 bases). CDR1 is MNHNS and CDR2 is SASEGT in the germline V gene. V was shortened by 3 bases and J by 7 bases, with 7 bases between the two germline ends. The CDR3 contains 12 residues. The CDR3 DNA reads TGTGCCAGCAGTGACCGGGGGAATGAGCAGTTCTTC. Translated: CASSDRGNEQFF.

This sequence joins TRBV19 and TRBJ1-5; 9 bases are shared with TRBD1. CDR1 and CDR2 from the germline V gene are LNHDA and SQIVND (reference sequence). CDR3 length: 14 residues. V gave up 8 bases and J gave up 2 bases; unmatched junction bases: 4. The CDR3 reads CASGQGRGNQPQHF. CDR3 nucleotide sequence: TGTGCCAGTGGACAGGGGCGCGGCAATCAGCCCCAGCATTTT.

The genes are TRBV9 and TRBJ2-1, with a possible D match to TRBD1 (6 bases). This CDR3 is built from 14 residues. Germline V gene data show CDR1 as SGDLS and CDR2 as YYNGEE. The ends were cut back, 0 bases at V and 5 bases at J, with 9 bases in the middle. CDR3 DNA sequence: TGTGCCAGCAGCGTAGTAGGGACAAACAATGAGCAGTTCTTC. Its translation is CASSVVGTNNEQFF. Looking up the rest from reference TRBV9 and TRBJ2-1 gives the full variable domain: DSGVTQTPKHLITATGQRVTLRCSPRSGDLSVYWYQQSLDQGLQFLIQYYNGEERAKGNILERFSAQQFPDLHSELNLSSLELGDSALYFCASSVVGTNNEQFFGPGTRLTVL.

The J gene is TRBJ2-1, the V gene TRBV5-1; D not resolved. Germline CDR1 is SGHRS and CDR2 is YFSETQ. The CDR3 contains 14 residues. Trimming cost V 0 bases and J 7 bases, with 11 bases left between them. The CDR3, as DNA: TGCGCCAGCAGCTTGGGTCCCGGTACTAATGAGCAGTTCTTC. Residues: CASSLGPGTNEQFF. The complete variable domain, with remaining parts taken from reference TRBV5-1 and TRBJ2-1, reads KAGVTQTPRYLIKTRGQQVTLSCSPISGHRSVSWYQQTPGQGLQFLFEYFSETQRNKGNFPGRFSGRQFSNSRSEMNVSTLELGDSALYLCASSLGPGTNEQFFGPGTRLTVL.

A word on this clone: The junction does not match germline at one end; this may be a read error. The chain has TRBV7-7 and TRBJ2-2; the match to TRBD2 covers 13 bases. Germline lookup yields CDR1 SSHAT and CDR2 FNYEAQ (reference sequence). The CDR3 has 19 residues. In DNA, the CDR3 is TGTGCTAGCAGCTTTGGACTAGCGGGAGAACTTTTGGGGACCGGGGAGCTGTTTTTT. This translates into CASSFGLAGELLGTGELFF.

This clone showed up just once. This chain joins TRBV25-1 and TRBJ1-2; 8 bases agree with TRBD1. This CDR3 comprises 15 residues. Germline CDR1 reads MGHDK; CDR2 reads SYGVNS. V dropped 4 bases and J dropped 5; count of bases not matched to a gene: 9. The DNA of the CDR3 is TGTGCCAGCAGTGTATTACAGGGGGTGTTGTATGGCTACACCTTC. Protein: CASSVLQGVLYGYTF.

The chain joins TRBV7-2 to TRBJ1-5, with TRBD1 identical over 7 bases. Germline V gene sequence: CDR1 SGHTA, CDR2 FQGNSA. The length of the CDR3 is 15 residues. Germline trimming cut 3 bases from V and 2 bases from J; bases unmatched to any gene: 4. CDR3: CASSLHDRGNQPQHF. CDR3 sequence (DNA): TGTGCCAGCAGCTTGCACGACAGGGGCAATCAGCCCCAGCATTTT. The full variable domain, with the rest looked up from reference TRBV7-2 and TRBJ1-5, is GAGVSQSPSNKVTEKGKDVELRCDPISGHTALYWYRQSLGQGLEFLIYFQGNSAPDKSGLPSDRFSAERTGGSVSTLTIQRTQQEDSAVYLCASSLHDRGNQPQHFGDGTRLSIL.

V gene TRBV10-2 combines with J gene TRBJ2-1, with TRBD2 matching over 8 bases. This CDR3 region has 16 residues. V dropped 7 bases and J dropped 1; count of bases not matched to a gene: 9. The germline V gene encodes CDR1 WSHSY and CDR2 SAAADI. Here the CDR3 reads CASKGLAGISYNEQFF. The CDR3 DNA follows: TGCGCCAGCAAGGGGCTAGCGGGTATTTCCTACAATGAGCAGTTCTTC.

This chain uses TRBV7-9 with TRBJ2-7, with D perhaps TRBD1 (5 bases). The V and J ends lost 3 bases and 1 base respectively, with 13 bases between them. The CDR3 length is 15 residues. The germline CDR1 and CDR2 sequences are SEHNR and FQNEAQ (reference sequence). The CDR3 spells CASSFAIQGSYEQYF. CDR3 coding DNA: TGTGCCAGCAGCTTCGCGATTCAGGGTTCCTACGAGCAGTACTTC.

A single count supports this clone. The chain uses TRBV7-2 and TRBJ2-1; perhaps TRBD1 as D (5 bases). The CDR3 runs 15 residues. Germline assignment: CDR1 SGHTA and CDR2 FQGNSA. The V and J ends lost 1 base and 8 bases respectively, with 15 bases between them. As DNA, the CDR3 is TGTGCCAGCAGCTTAGGGGGCCCACCTACGGATGAGCAGTTCTTC. Protein sequence: CASSLGGPPTDEQFF.